What follows are 27 T cell receptor beta chains derived from one specimen sequenced in a study of cytomegalovirus exposure and HLA in healthy donors. The study ran its PCR with 60 Vbeta and 13 Jbeta primers. Clones were sequenced by immunoSEQ multiplex PCR, and TCRdb holds only the in-frame ones, with some missing. The repertoire consists of roughly 170,000 clones, with roughly four fifths occurring once and the leading ten covering more than 4%. The sample consisted of PBMCs. The origin of the receptors is a girl between 5 and 17 years old in good health and CMV-seropositive.

V usage is TRBV11-2 and J usage is TRBJ1-4; D call uncertain. The V end was cut by 1 base, the J end by 8 bases, with 11 bases between. The CDR3 has 14 residues. Germline V gives CDR1 SGHAT, CDR2 FQNNGV. CDR3 in amino acids: CASSLGGLGEKLFF. DNA for the CDR3: TGTGCCAGCAGCTTAGGAGGGTTGGGCGAAAAACTGTTTTTT.

The V call is TRBV5-1, the J call TRBJ1-1; possible D gene TRBD1, 6 bases. The germline V gene encodes CDR1 SGHRS and CDR2 YFSETQ. This CDR3 comprises 15 residues. V dropped 2 bases and J dropped 1 base, with 12 bases sitting between them. In DNA, the CDR3 is TGCGCCAGCAGCTTTTCCGGGACAAAGAACACTGAAGCTTTCTTT. This sequence encodes CASSFSGTKNTEAFF.

The CDR3 DNA reads TGTGCCATCAGTGCCGGTTTCCGCTACGAGCAGTACTTC. This translates into CAISAGFRYEQYF. This chain links TRBV10-3 with TRBJ2-7; the D is unclear. V was cut by 4 bases and J by 3 bases, with 10 bases left in between. Germline CDR1 is ENHRY and CDR2 is SYGVKD. The CDR3 runs to 13 residues.

The CDR3 loop reads CSAGSSGQGNYGYTF. As DNA, the CDR3 is TGCAGCGCTGGGAGCTCGGGACAGGGTAACTATGGCTACACCTTC. The gene calls are TRBV29-1 and TRBJ1-2, with 9 bases identical to TRBD1. The J segment lost 1 base and the V segment lost 7 bases, leaving 10 bases of the junction unmatched. The germline V gene encodes CDR1 SQVTM and CDR2 ANQGSEA. The CDR3 is 15 amino acids.

This chain connects TRBV18 to TRBJ2-7, with D maybe TRBD1 (6 bases). Germline V lookup: CDR1 KGHSH, CDR2 LQKENI. The germline V and J ends were trimmed by 3 bases and 2 bases, with 14 bases remaining between them. This CDR3 has 15 residues. The CDR3 loop is CASSPPNRAPYEQYF. The CDR3 bases are TGTGCCAGCTCACCCCCGAACAGGGCTCCCTACGAGCAGTACTTC. The full variable domain, completed using reference TRBV18 and TRBJ2-7, is NAGVMQNPRHLVRRRGQEARLRCSPMKGHSHVYWYRQLPEEGLKFMVYLQKENIIDESGMPKERFSAEFPKEGPSILRIQQVVRGDSAAYFCASSPPNRAPYEQYFGPGTRLTVT.

Comments on this clone: The germline gene is not matched at one end of the junction; a read error may be the cause. The chain recombines TRBV6-1 with TRBJ1-5, with TRBD1 matching 9 bases. The CDR3 contains 11 residues. Germline V gives CDR1 MNHNS, CDR2 SASEGT. DNA of the CDR3: TGTGCCAGCAGGGGTGACAGGGGGGGGAGTTTT. It specifies CASRGDRGGSF.

The chain combines TRBV5-4 with TRBJ1-1; D gene ambiguous. The CDR3 length is 15 residues. The ends were cut back, 4 bases at V and 5 bases at J, with 18 bases in the middle. CDR1 is SGHNT, CDR2 YYREEE, per germline (reference sequence). The chain's CDR3 is CASSQTAGKGTEAFF. The CDR3 nucleotides are TGTGCCAGCAGCCAGACCGCGGGAAAGGGTACTGAAGCTTTCTTT.

This clone came up once. The chain employs TRBV7-6 and TRBJ2-2, with TRBD1 matching over 10 bases. The junction had 11 bases not matched to a gene; V was cut back by 5 bases and J by 2 bases. This CDR3 spans 18 amino acids. The germline V gene encodes CDR1 SGHVS and CDR2 FNYEAQ. The CDR3 loop reads CASSPRTGGEVNTGELFF. The CDR3 bases are TGTGCCAGCAGCCCGAGGACAGGGGGAGAAGTAAACACCGGGGAGCTGTTTTTT.

The gene calls are TRBV5-1 and TRBJ1-6, with 8 bases fitting TRBD1. The germline CDR1 and CDR2 sequences are SGHRS and YFSETQ. V lost 4 bases, J lost 15 bases, and 9 bases stayed unmatched. This CDR3 region has 13 residues. The CDR3: CASSGGTGAHLHF. In DNA, the CDR3 is TGCGCCAGCAGCGGTGGGACAGGTGCCCACCTCCACTTT.

The rearrangement uses TRBV4-1 and TRBJ1-1; a weak D match, TRBD1 (6 bases). The CDR3 extends over 14 amino acids. The germline gives CDR1 MGHRA, CDR2 YSYEKL. Deletions cut 3 bases from V and 1 base from J, with 9 bases between. The CDR3 DNA reads TGCGCCAGCAGCCAGGACAGTTCGAACACTGAAGCTTTCTTT. Residues: CASSQDSSNTEAFF.

This clone was picked up a small number of times. The chain uses TRBV9 and TRBJ2-1; a possible D gene is TRBD1 (5 bases). Germline V gene sequence: CDR1 SGDLS, CDR2 YYNGEE. The V gene lost 2 bases and the J gene lost 0 bases, with 12 bases spanning the gap. The CDR3 runs to 16 residues. CDR3 amino acids: CASSVGSDSSYNEQFF. The CDR3 DNA is TGTGCCAGCAGCGTCGGCTCCGACAGCTCCTACAATGAGCAGTTCTTC.

CDR3 sequence: CASSLGQRLEKLFF. CDR3 coding DNA: TGTGCCAGCAGCTTGGGACAGCGCCTTGAAAAACTGTTTTTT. The gene calls are TRBV7-8 and TRBJ1-4; 7 nucleotides line up with TRBD1. This CDR3 comprises 14 residues. Germline V gene data show CDR1 as SGHVS and CDR2 as FQNEAQ. The junction had 5 bases not matched to a gene; V was cut back by 3 bases and J by 7 bases.

This clone showed up just a few times. V gene TRBV4-2 combines with J gene TRBJ1-4; D is unresolved. Germline V gene lookup returns CDR1 LGHNA and CDR2 YNFKEQ. This CDR3 is 13 amino acids long. V lost 1 base to trimming and J lost 15 bases, with 15 bases between them. The CDR3 region has the DNA TGTGCCAGCAGCCAAGGTTTAGACCAGCGGGTGTTTTTT. Its protein is CASSQGLDQRVFF.

This clone was found once. The chain uses TRBV5-6 and TRBJ2-3; 7 bases map to TRBD1. The CDR3 covers 14 residues. Trimming removed 2 bases from V and 7 bases from J; junction bases left unmatched: 7. Germline-derived CDR1 and CDR2 are SGHDT and YYEEEE. The CDR3 spells CASSFLDRENTQYF. Here the CDR3 DNA reads TGTGCCAGCAGCTTCCTTGACAGGGAAAATACGCAGTATTTT.

The chain employs TRBV5-1 and TRBJ2-6, with TRBD1 matching 8 bases. The CDR3 has 19 amino acids. Trimming took 2 bases from V and 4 from J; bases not matched to a gene: 14. Per germline, CDR1 SGHRS and CDR2 YFSETQ. The CDR3 spells CASSFNSATGGNGANVLTF. The DNA for the CDR3 is TGCGCCAGCAGCTTTAATTCGGCAACAGGGGGGAACGGGGCCAACGTCCTGACTTTC.

This chain connects TRBV9 to TRBJ1-1; perhaps TRBD1 as D (5 bases). CDR3 size: 15 residues. Germline V CDR1 and CDR2: SGDLS, YYNGEE. The V gene lost 3 bases and the J gene lost 1 base, with 13 bases spanning the gap. The CDR3 protein is CASSALPDKNTEAFF. Written as DNA, the CDR3 is TGTGCCAGCAGCGCACTCCCGGACAAGAACACTGAAGCTTTCTTT.

CDR3 coding DNA: TGTGCCAGCAGCACTGAGGACAGGGCCACTGAAGCTTTCTTT. It yields the protein CASSTEDRATEAFF. The V and J genes are TRBV5-6 and TRBJ1-1; TRBD1 matches at 8 bases. Trimming removed 4 bases from V and 4 bases from J; junction bases left unmatched: 6. This CDR3 contains 14 residues. The V gene's germline CDR1 is SGHDT and CDR2 YYEEEE. The full variable domain, with the rest looked up from reference TRBV5-6 and TRBJ1-1, is DAGVTQSPTHLIKTRGQQVTLRCSPKSGHDTVSWYQQALGQGPQFIFQYYEEEERQRGNFPDRFSGHQFPNYSSELNVNALLLGDSALYLCASSTEDRATEAFFGQGTRLTVV.

This chain connects TRBV7-8 to TRBJ2-7, with D possibly being TRBD2 (5 bases). In germline, CDR1 is SGHVS, CDR2 FQNEAQ. Trimming took 0 bases from V and 1 from J, leaving 13 bases between them. This CDR3 is 16 amino acids long. In nucleotides, the CDR3 is TGTGCCAGCAGCTTAGCGTTTTATCCGGGGTCCTACGAGCAGTACTTC. Its translation: CASSLAFYPGSYEQYF. Using reference TRBV7-8 and TRBJ2-7 for the parts outside the CDR3, the full variable domain is GAGVSQSPRYKVAKRGQDVALRCDPISGHVSLFWYQQALGQGPEFLTYFQNEAQLDKSGLPSDRFFAERPEGSVSTLKIQRTQQEDSAVYLCASSLAFYPGSYEQYFGPGTRLTVT.

V and J are TRBV6-5 and TRBJ1-2; D uncertain. V shed 0 bases and J shed 7 bases, with 9 bases lying between them. The CDR3 loop spans 13 amino acids. Germline CDR1 MNHEY, CDR2 SVGAGI. The chain's CDR3 is CASSYSISRGYTF. The CDR3, as DNA: TGTGCCAGCAGTTACTCGATCAGTCGTGGCTACACCTTC.

This rearrangement joins TRBV2 to TRBJ2-7; tentatively, D is TRBD2 (5 bases). Germline V CDR1 and CDR2: SNHLY, FYNNEI. Trimming left V 6 bases short and J 1 base short, with 16 bases between. The CDR3 runs to 15 residues. This chain's CDR3 is CASREEWTSSYEQYF. CDR3 in DNA: TGTGCCAGCAGGGAGGAATGGACCTCATCCTACGAGCAGTACTTC.

This clone has only one observation. The chain links TRBV28 to TRBJ1-2, with 7 positions matching TRBD1. In germline, CDR1 is MDHEN, CDR2 SYDVKM. With 4 bases clipped from V and 3 bases from J, the junction kept 11 bases outside the gene matches. CDR3 size: 16 residues. Here the CDR3 reads CASSYLQGIGDYGYTF. The CDR3 DNA reads TGTGCCAGCAGTTATTTACAGGGGATAGGCGACTATGGCTACACCTTC.

The chain carries TRBV9 and TRBJ2-6, with 10 bases lining up with TRBD1. The V gene's germline CDR1 is SGDLS and CDR2 YYNGEE. With V trimmed by 4 bases and J by 1 base, 8 bases remained unmatched. The CDR3 runs 18 residues. CDR3 DNA sequence: TGTGCCAGCAGCCTCCCCGGGACAGGGGAATCTGGGGCCAACGTCCTGACTTTC. It encodes CASSLPGTGESGANVLTF.

This rearrangement joins TRBV5-6 to TRBJ1-1, with 9 bases fitting TRBD1. CDR3 length: 15 amino acids. CDR1 is SGHDT, CDR2 YYEEEE, per germline. V was pared by 5 bases and J by 5 bases, with 10 bases of the junction left unmatched. The CDR3 sequence: CASREATGGWTEAFF. The CDR3 DNA reads TGTGCCAGCAGGGAAGCGACAGGGGGGTGGACTGAAGCTTTCTTT. The full variable domain, rest sourced from reference TRBV5-6 and TRBJ1-1, is DAGVTQSPTHLIKTRGQQVTLRCSPKSGHDTVSWYQQALGQGPQFIFQYYEEEERQRGNFPDRFSGHQFPNYSSELNVNALLLGDSALYLCASREATGGWTEAFFGQGTRLTVV.

Regarding this clone: This specimen includes other DNA sequences encoding the same CDR3. The rearrangement links TRBV27 to TRBJ1-1, with 8 bases that match TRBD1. Trimming cost V 5 bases and J 1 base; bases outside gene matches: 3. The CDR3 is 14 residues long. Per germline, CDR1 MNHEY and CDR2 SMNVEV (reference sequence). The CDR3 sequence is CASSLDRANTEAFF. CDR3 sequence (DNA): TGTGCCAGCAGTCTGGACAGGGCGAACACTGAAGCTTTCTTT.

This chain uses TRBV7-9 with TRBJ2-1; TRBD2 aligns across 13 bases. J lost 4 bases, V lost 6 bases, and 9 bases had no gene match. Germline loops: CDR1 SEHNR, CDR2 FQNEAQ (reference sequence). The CDR3 is 17 amino acids. The CDR3 DNA reads as TGTGCCAGCAGTTATAGCGGGACTAGCGGGGTATACAATGAGCAGTTCTTC. It translates to CASSYSGTSGVYNEQFF.

J is TRBJ2-1 and V is TRBV27, with TRBD2 as a possible D gene (7 bases). This CDR3 has 17 amino acids. Trimming cost V 8 bases and J 1 base, with 21 bases left between them. Germline V lookup: CDR1 MNHEY, CDR2 SMNVEV (reference sequence). The CDR3 DNA follows: TGTGCCAGCTTTCCGCTTCCGGGGGGCTGGTCCTACAATGAGCAGTTCTTC. Translating gives CASFPLPGGWSYNEQFF.

The chain links TRBV2 to TRBJ2-2; 7 nucleotides line up with TRBD1. CDR1 and CDR2 (germline): SNHLY, FYNNEI. V lost 4 bases, J lost 0 bases, and 8 bases stayed unmatched. The CDR3 has 17 amino acids. The CDR3 reads CASSVIGQGANTGELFF. CDR3 nucleotide sequence: TGTGCCAGCAGTGTAATCGGCCAGGGGGCGAACACCGGGGAGCTGTTTTTT. Using reference TRBV2 and TRBJ2-2 for the parts outside the CDR3, the full variable domain is EPEVTQTPSHQVTQMGQEVILRCVPISNHLYFYWYRQILGQKVEFLVSFYNNEISEKSEIFDDQFSVERPDGSNFTLKIRSTKLEDSAMYFCASSVIGQGANTGELFFGEGSRLTVL.